What follows are 30 T cell receptor beta chains derived from one specimen sequenced in a study of cytomegalovirus exposure and HLA in healthy donors. Use of 60 Vbeta and 13 Jbeta primers characterized the PCR. Clones were sequenced by immunoSEQ multiplex PCR, and TCRdb holds only the in-frame ones, with some missing. The sample has 150,000 to 200,000 clones; more than 70% are singletons. The sequencing sample was made of PBMCs. The receptors were gathered from a woman aged 35 to 49 in good health and CMV-seronegative.

With respect to this clone: One junction end does not reproduce the germline sequence, and a read error may be involved. The rearrangement joins TRBV7-2 to TRBJ1-2; tentatively, D is TRBD1 (6 bases). This CDR3 region has 14 residues. CDR1 is SGHTA and CDR2 is FQGNSA in the germline V gene. This chain's CDR3 is CASSLATGYYGYTF. CDR3 DNA sequence: TGTGCCAGCAGCCTAGCCACAGGGTACTATGGCTACACCTTC.

The gene calls are TRBV12-5 and TRBJ1-1; 8 bases map to TRBD1. The germline CDR1 and CDR2 sequences are LGHNT and FRNRAP. The CDR3 covers 14 residues. V lost 5 bases, J lost 4 bases, and 6 bases stayed unmatched. CDR3 nucleotide sequence: TGTGCTAGTGGTCCAATAACAGGGGGCACTGAAGCTTTCTTT. Its translation: CASGPITGGTEAFF.

The sample holds a few counts of this clone. This chain connects TRBV10-3 to TRBJ1-3, with TRBD1 matching over 7 bases. The CDR3 spans 14 residues. V trimming: 5 bases; J trimming: 2 bases; junction bases outside the gene matches: 3. Germline CDR1 is ENHRY and CDR2 is SYGVKD. The CDR3 protein is CAISNQGAGNTIYF. The CDR3 DNA reads TGTGCCATCAGTAACCAGGGGGCTGGAAACACCATATATTTT.

The rearrangement links TRBV7-8 to TRBJ2-7, with D tentatively TRBD2 (7 bases). Trimming shortened V by 5 bases and J by 6 bases, and 17 bases separated the two germline ends. This CDR3 is built from 14 residues. Looked up from germline, CDR1 is SGHVS and CDR2 is FQNEAQ. Written as DNA, the CDR3 is TGTGCCAGCAGCGTAGGGGGGGGAATTATCGAGCAGTACGTC. Its protein is CASSVGGGIIEQYV.

Concerning this clone: Its ends do not fully match the called genes, so a read error is possible. V usage is TRBV7-9 and J usage is TRBJ1-2, with 7 bases aligning to TRBD1. The CDR3 totals 15 residues. The germline gives CDR1 SEHNR, CDR2 FQNEAQ (reference sequence). The CDR3 DNA follows: TGTTCCAGCAGCCAGCGACAGGGTACTTACTATGGCTACACCTTC. Translated: CSSSQRQGTYYGYTF.

The table lists this clone with a few counts. This sequence joins TRBV5-1 and TRBJ2-3, with 7 bases that match TRBD2. Germline loops: CDR1 SGHRS, CDR2 YFSETQ. The trim removed 3 bases at V and 1 base at J, leaving 5 bases unmatched. The CDR3 extends over 15 amino acids. Here the CDR3 reads CASSWREPRTDTQYF. The CDR3 nucleotides read TGCGCCAGCAGCTGGCGGGAGCCCCGCACAGATACGCAGTATTTT.

The CDR3 protein is CASSERGRGTSYEQFF. The CDR3 DNA follows: TGTGCCAGCAGTGAACGTGGGCGCGGGACGTCGTATGAGCAGTTCTTC. The chain couples TRBV6-1 to TRBJ2-1; a possible D gene is TRBD2 (6 bases). V was shortened by 2 bases and J by 8 bases, with 19 bases between the two germline ends. CDR3 length: 16 residues. Germline loops: CDR1 MNHNS, CDR2 SASEGT.

V and J are TRBV7-2 and TRBJ2-7, with D tentatively TRBD1 (6 bases). V lost 3 bases and J 4 bases, leaving 16 bases between the germline ends. Germline CDR1 SGHTA, CDR2 FQGNSA. The CDR3 is made up of 15 amino acids. The CDR3 spells CASSFSGVSGYEQYF. DNA for the CDR3: TGTGCCAGCAGCTTTTCAGGGGTGTCGGGTTACGAGCAGTACTTC.

The chain carries TRBV5-4 and TRBJ1-1, with a possible D match to TRBD1 (5 bases). V was trimmed by 3 bases and J by 6 bases, leaving 9 bases between them. The CDR3 sequence is 12 residues long. In germline, CDR1 is SGHNT, CDR2 YYREEE (reference sequence). CDR3 region: CASSYRTSEAFF. CDR3 nucleotides: TGTGCCAGCAGCTACCGGACATCTGAAGCTTTCTTT.

The chain's CDR3 is CASSPGGGNTGELFF. For the CDR3, the DNA is TGTGCCAGCAGCCCAGGCGGGGGGAACACCGGGGAGCTGTTTTTT. The J gene is TRBJ2-2, the V gene TRBV7-3, with TRBD2 identical over 7 bases. The CDR3 contains 15 residues. The trim removed 5 bases at V and 1 base at J, leaving 4 bases unmatched. Germline CDR1 and CDR2: SGHTA and FQGTGA.

J is TRBJ2-7 and V is TRBV11-2, with D unclear. The CDR3 loop spans 12 amino acids. Germline V gene sequence: CDR1 SGHAT, CDR2 FQNNGV. V lost 10 bases to trimming and J lost 7 bases, with 17 bases between them. The CDR3: CAIHEVAGEQYF. For the CDR3, the DNA is TGTGCCATCCACGAGGTGGCCGGAGAGCAGTACTTC.

The gene calls are TRBV7-9 and TRBJ2-5; 9 nucleotides align to TRBD1. The CDR3 spans 14 residues. The V segment lost 8 bases and the J segment 3 bases; nucleotides outside the gene matches: 7. Germline values: CDR1 SEHNR, CDR2 FQNEAQ (reference sequence). In DNA form, the CDR3 reads TGTGCCAGCGGAAATGACAGGGGGGAAGAGACCCAGTACTTC. This encodes CASGNDRGEETQYF.

This chain links TRBV9 with TRBJ2-1, with D maybe TRBD2 (6 bases). Germline CDR1 and CDR2: SGDLS and YYNGEE. Trimming left V 0 bases short and J 7 bases short, with 26 bases between. The length of the CDR3 is 19 residues. The DNA of the CDR3 is TGTGCCAGCAGCGTAGCAGGAGGTCGGGGGAGAGGTTCGGTTAATGAGCAGTTCTTC. Translated, it gives CASSVAGGRGRGSVNEQFF.

The chain uses TRBV30 and TRBJ2-3; possible D gene TRBD2, 5 bases. V lost 5 bases and J lost 6, with 15 bases in between. CDR1 is GTSNPN, CDR2 SVGIG, per germline (reference sequence). The CDR3 is 13 residues long. CDR3 sequence: CAWGDGNPDTQYF. Written as DNA, the CDR3 is TGTGCCTGGGGCGACGGGAATCCGGATACGCAGTATTTT. The whole variable domain, filled in from reference TRBV30 and TRBJ2-3, reads SQTIHQWPATLVQPVGSPLSLECTVEGTSNPNLYWYRQAAGRGLQLLFYSVGIGQISSEVPQNLSASRPQDRQFILSSKKLLLSDSGFYLCAWGDGNPDTQYFGPGTRLTVL.

Details on this clone: Other nucleotide sequences from this sample produce the same CDR3. The CDR3 loop is CAWSLLAVSTDTQYF. The CDR3 DNA follows: TGTGCCTGGAGTCTCCTAGCGGTGAGCACAGATACGCAGTATTTT. The V call is TRBV30, the J call TRBJ2-3, with 7 bases identical to TRBD2. CDR3 length equals 15 residues. Per the germline V gene, CDR1 is GTSNPN and CDR2 is SVGIG (reference sequence). V dropped 2 bases and J dropped 0; count of bases not matched to a gene: 5.

The CDR3 DNA follows: TGTGCCAGCAGCTCCTATACAGGGAAAACTGAAGCTTTCTTT. Translated, it gives CASSSYTGKTEAFF. The rearrangement uses TRBV11-3 and TRBJ1-1, with D possibly TRBD1 on 6 matching bases. The CDR3 is made up of 14 amino acids. V was cut by 4 bases and J by 5 bases, with 14 bases left in between. Germline V gene data show CDR1 as SGHNT and CDR2 as YENEEA.

The genes are TRBV5-6 and TRBJ1-4; TRBD1 aligns across 8 bases. CDR3 length equals 13 residues. Unmatched junction bases numbered 6, after V lost 4 bases and J lost 10 bases. Germline-derived CDR1 and CDR2 are SGHDT and YYEEEE. The CDR3, as DNA: TGTGCCAGCAGCCAGGGGGCTCTCGGAAAACTGTTTTTT. It is translated as CASSQGALGKLFF. Full variable domain (rest looked up from reference TRBV5-6 and TRBJ1-4): DAGVTQSPTHLIKTRGQQVTLRCSPKSGHDTVSWYQQALGQGPQFIFQYYEEEERQRGNFPDRFSGHQFPNYSSELNVNALLLGDSALYLCASSQGALGKLFFGSGTQLSVL.

The chain couples TRBV7-8 to TRBJ2-1, with TRBD2 matching over 10 bases. V lost 3 bases, J lost 7 bases, and 9 bases stayed unmatched. The CDR3 is 16 residues long. The germline V gene has CDR1 SGHVS and CDR2 FQNEAQ. In nucleotides, the CDR3 is TGTGCCAGCAGCTTGAGCGGGAGGGCCAGCGTGAATGAGCAGTTCTTC. It yields the protein CASSLSGRASVNEQFF.

J is TRBJ1-1 and V is TRBV27; D gene ambiguous. Trimming pared 4 bases from V and 1 base from J, leaving 22 bases between. The germline gives CDR1 MNHEY, CDR2 SMNVEV (reference sequence). The CDR3 length is 18 residues. The CDR3 spells CASSSPRGGLSGNTEAFF. In DNA form, the CDR3 reads TGTGCCAGCAGTTCCCCCCGGGGAGGGCTCTCCGGGAACACTGAAGCTTTCTTT.

This clone was found a few times. The gene calls are TRBV4-1 and TRBJ1-2; TRBD1 agrees at 8 bases. Losses at the gene ends were 0 bases for V and 2 bases for J; bases not matched to a gene: 5. Germline V gene data show CDR1 as MGHRA and CDR2 as YSYEKL. The CDR3 is 16 amino acids. The CDR3, as DNA: TGCGCCAGCAGCCAAGAAGGGTACAGGGGGAACTATGGCTACACCTTC. Translated, it gives CASSQEGYRGNYGYTF.

The chain couples TRBV6-5 to TRBJ2-3; TRBD2 agrees at 8 bases. The CDR3 consists of 16 residues. With 0 bases clipped from V and 5 bases from J, the junction kept 7 bases outside the gene matches. CDR1 and CDR2 (germline): MNHEY, SVGAGI. CDR3 in DNA: TGTGCCAGCAGTTACTCTTTAGCGGGAAGAAAAGATACGCAGTATTTT. This codes for CASSYSLAGRKDTQYF.

The genes are TRBV28 and TRBJ1-1, with D maybe TRBD1 (5 bases). This CDR3 is built from 12 residues. V lost 3 bases and J 9 bases, leaving 11 bases between the germline ends. The germline CDR1 and CDR2 sequences are MDHEN and SYDVKM. The chain's CDR3 is CASSLGGRQAFF. As DNA, the CDR3 is TGTGCCAGCAGTTTGGGGGGGAGACAAGCTTTCTTT.

The chain couples TRBV5-1 to TRBJ1-1; possible D gene TRBD1, 6 bases. Germline values: CDR1 SGHRS, CDR2 YFSETQ. Trimming removed 4 bases at V and 4 bases at J, with 17 bases between. This CDR3 is built from 15 residues. CDR3 protein: CASSTLQGGGTEAFF. The CDR3 region has the DNA TGCGCCAGCAGCACCTTACAGGGAGGGGGCACTGAAGCTTTCTTT.

The CDR3 nucleotides read TGTGCCAGTTACAGGGAGATTAATTCACCCCTCCACTTT. It yields the protein CASYREINSPLHF. The gene calls are TRBV6-1 and TRBJ1-6, with a tentative D call TRBD1 (6 bases). V lost 9 bases and J lost 6, with 12 bases in between. The CDR3 has 13 residues. CDR1 is MNHNS and CDR2 is SASEGT in the germline V gene.

The V and J genes are TRBV19 and TRBJ1-2; D is unresolved. The germline CDR1 and CDR2 sequences are LNHDA and SQIVND (reference sequence). The CDR3 runs to 13 residues. V dropped 5 bases and J dropped 8 bases, with 15 bases sitting between them. CDR3 region: CASSPPQFLGYTF. The CDR3 nucleotides read TGTGCCAGTAGTCCCCCCCAGTTCTTGGGCTACACCTTC.

V is TRBV18 and J is TRBJ2-1, with TRBD1 identical over 8 bases. Germline V CDR1 and CDR2: KGHSH, LQKENI. This CDR3 spans 14 amino acids. The ends lost 6 bases at V and 10 bases at J; junction bases unmatched: 11. The CDR3 DNA follows: TGTGCCAGCTCTGCCGGGACAGGTCCTCTGGAGCAGTTCTTC. This sequence encodes CASSAGTGPLEQFF.

The rearrangement uses TRBV2 and TRBJ2-1; 12 bases fit TRBD2. J was trimmed by 7 bases and V by 2 bases; bases with no gene match: 9. CDR3 size: 17 residues. Germline CDR1 reads SNHLY; CDR2 reads FYNNEI. The CDR3 DNA is TGTGCCAGCAGTGAACGGGGCAGGACTAGCGGGGAGAATGAGCAGTTCTTC. This gives the protein CASSERGRTSGENEQFF.

Of note for this clone: This specimen includes other DNA sequences encoding the same CDR3. V gene TRBV2 combines with J gene TRBJ1-2, with D perhaps matching TRBD1 (5 bases). Trimming took 4 bases from V and 3 from J, leaving 9 bases between them. CDR3 size: 13 residues. Per the germline V gene, CDR1 is SNHLY and CDR2 is FYNNEI. DNA for the CDR3: TGTGCCAGCAGTGGGCAGGGCGACTATGGCTACACCTTC. Its translation is CASSGQGDYGYTF.

V gene TRBV2 combines with J gene TRBJ1-1; the D is unclear. V was pared by 6 bases and J by 4 bases, with 18 bases between. The CDR3 runs 15 residues. Germline values: CDR1 SNHLY, CDR2 FYNNEI. The CDR3 DNA is TGTGCCAGCAGCCAGGACGGGATTCCGGCCACTGAAGCTTTCTTT. Encoded protein: CASSQDGIPATEAFF.

In DNA, the CDR3 is TGTGCCAGCACCGTATCTGCAACTAATGAAAAACTGTTTTTT. Translation: CASTVSATNEKLFF. V gene TRBV5-8 combines with J gene TRBJ1-4, with D hard to call. The germline CDR1 and CDR2 sequences are SGHTS and YDEGEE. V was pared by 6 bases and J by 0 bases, with 9 bases between. CDR3 length equals 14 residues.